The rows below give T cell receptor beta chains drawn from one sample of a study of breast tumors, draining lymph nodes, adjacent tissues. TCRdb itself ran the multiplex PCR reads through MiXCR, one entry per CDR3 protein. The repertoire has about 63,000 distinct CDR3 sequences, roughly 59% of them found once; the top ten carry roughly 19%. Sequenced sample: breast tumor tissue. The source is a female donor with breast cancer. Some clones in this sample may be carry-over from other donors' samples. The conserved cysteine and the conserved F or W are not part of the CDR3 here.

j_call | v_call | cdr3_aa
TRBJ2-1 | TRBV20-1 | SARLVAGVGENYNEQF
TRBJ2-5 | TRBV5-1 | ASSLGAHRGGQETQY
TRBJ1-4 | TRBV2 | ASKEDRVNEKLF
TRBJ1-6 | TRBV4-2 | ASSQDYMGYSPLH
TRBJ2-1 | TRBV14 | ASSLYRGSYEQF
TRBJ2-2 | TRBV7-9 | ASSPFEGRDTGELF
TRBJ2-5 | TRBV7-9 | ASSVSRDTQETQY
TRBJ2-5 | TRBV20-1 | SASAYLQETQY
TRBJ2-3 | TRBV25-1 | ASSELTSGGSDTQY
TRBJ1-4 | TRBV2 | ASSVQGEEKLF
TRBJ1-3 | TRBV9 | ASSVGGNTIY
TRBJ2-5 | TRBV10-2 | ASSHRPTGGGETQY
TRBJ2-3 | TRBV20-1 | SAPDSYSDTQY
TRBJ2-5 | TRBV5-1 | ASSLSGGAQETQY
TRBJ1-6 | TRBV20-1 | SARASLARVSPLH
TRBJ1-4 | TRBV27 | ASSPRQAPNEKLF
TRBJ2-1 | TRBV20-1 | SARVTSGRAEQF
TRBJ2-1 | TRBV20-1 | SAAGVSGRGNEQF
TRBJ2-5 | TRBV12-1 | ASSHPVGETQY
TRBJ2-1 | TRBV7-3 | ASSRLPGLGNEQF
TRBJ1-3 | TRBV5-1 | ASSLAGVTGNTIY
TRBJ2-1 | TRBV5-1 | ASRFGLAGVYAPYRDEQF
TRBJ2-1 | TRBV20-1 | SARAPQGGIYNEQF
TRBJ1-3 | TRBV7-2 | ASRDGGSGNTIY
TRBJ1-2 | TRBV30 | ALRGGYGYT
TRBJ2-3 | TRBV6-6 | ASSYELDTDTQY
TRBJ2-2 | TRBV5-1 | ASSLATANTGELF
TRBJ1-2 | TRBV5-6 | ASSLASGASYGYT
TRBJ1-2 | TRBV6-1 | ASTRRAGEGVPT
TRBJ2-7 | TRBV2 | ASSVSYEQY
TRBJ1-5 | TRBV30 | AWSGAGGNQPQH
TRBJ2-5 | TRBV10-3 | AISESGGASEAETQY
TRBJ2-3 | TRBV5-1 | ASSPGGQGATDTQY
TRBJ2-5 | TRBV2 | ASSVGGGAETQY
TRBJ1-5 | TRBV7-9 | ASSLAGAYDQPQH
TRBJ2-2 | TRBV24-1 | ATSEPGLAATGELF
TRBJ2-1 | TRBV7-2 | ASSPSGGNEQF
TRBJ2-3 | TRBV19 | ASSISTDTQY
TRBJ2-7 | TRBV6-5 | ASSIARSSYEQY
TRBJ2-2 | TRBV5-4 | ASSSAGGPGTGELF
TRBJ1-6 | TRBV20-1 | SATTGRVLH
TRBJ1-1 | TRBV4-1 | ASSQVGTVNTEAF
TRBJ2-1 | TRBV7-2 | ASSLAARGGQNEQF
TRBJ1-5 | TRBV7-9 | AGSLALGQGGQETQH
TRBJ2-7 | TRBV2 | ASSDGLEQY
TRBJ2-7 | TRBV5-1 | ASSLEGYEQY
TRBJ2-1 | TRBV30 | AWRPRVGEQF
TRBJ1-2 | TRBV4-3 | ASSNQTSMYLCASSFGGDGYT
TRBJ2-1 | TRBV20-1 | SATFSGRAVNEQF
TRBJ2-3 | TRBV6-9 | ATLTGANLSPYNEQY
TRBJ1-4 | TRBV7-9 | ASSSTGTTNEKLF
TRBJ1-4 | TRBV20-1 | SAPKRGHEKLF
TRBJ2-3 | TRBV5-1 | ASSGRTGGDTDTQY
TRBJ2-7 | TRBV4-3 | ASSQDPGTARKGSYEQY
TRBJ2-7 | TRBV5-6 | ASSYGQGPYEQY
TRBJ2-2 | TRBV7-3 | ASSLVSTGGLTGTGELF
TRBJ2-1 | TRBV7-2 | ASSSYRANEQF
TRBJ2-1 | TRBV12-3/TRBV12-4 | ASSASGTRNEQF
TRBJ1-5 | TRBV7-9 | ASSLQGNRPQH